Shown below are 10 T cell receptor beta chains from a single sample sequenced in a study of sequential checkpoint blockade in melanoma. Assay used: immunoSEQ multiplex PCR; TCRdb lists only in-frame clones, some missing. Of 8,000 or so clones listed, roughly a quarter are singletons. The treatment: randomized to nivolumab then ipilimumab (arm A) or the reverse (arm B). Sequenced here: tumor tissue (inferred from file names), sampled from a patient given nivolumab and ipilimumab in sequence. Receptor source: a human donor with melanoma.

This clone was recorded a few times. This sequence joins TRBV10-2 and TRBJ2-3; D gene ambiguous. Germline CDR1 reads WSHSY; CDR2 reads SAAADI. This CDR3 is built from 13 residues. The V gene lost 2 bases and the J gene lost 7 bases, with 10 bases spanning the gap. The CDR3 protein is CASSEDLGNTQYF. The DNA for the CDR3 is TGCGCCAGCAGTGAGGACCTAGGAAATACGCAGTATTTT.

The V and J genes are TRBV30 and TRBJ1-4, with 10 nucleotides matching TRBD1. J lost 4 bases, V lost 7 bases, and 9 bases had no gene match. The germline V gene encodes CDR1 GTSNPN and CDR2 SVGIG (reference sequence). The CDR3 has 15 residues. In DNA, the CDR3 is TGTGCCTTCACAAGGACAGGGGGTAGTAATGAAAAACTGTTTTTT. This translates into CAFTRTGGSNEKLFF.

This clone was found a few times. The V gene is TRBV28, the J gene TRBJ1-3, with unresolved D. With 2 bases removed from V and 2 bases from J, the gap between germline ends came to 10 bases. This CDR3 has 15 amino acids. Per germline, CDR1 MDHEN and CDR2 SYDVKM. The CDR3 reads CASSLREGTGNTIYF. CDR3 nucleotides: TGTGCCAGCAGTTTACGAGAGGGTACTGGAAACACCATATATTTT.

This clone was seen repeatedly, ten times or more. Its ends do not fully match the called genes, so a read error is possible. V gene TRBV6-8 combines with J gene TRBJ1-1, with a tentative D call TRBD1 (6 bases). Germline CDR1 and CDR2: MNHGY and SAAAGT. This CDR3 comprises 14 residues. CDR3 region: CAISSDRTNTEAFF. The CDR3 nucleotides read TGTGCCATCAGTTCCGACAGGACCAACACTGAAGCTTTCTTT.

This clone was recorded a few times. The chain joins TRBV19 to TRBJ2-1, with 11 bases that match TRBD2. The CDR3 has 17 residues. Trimming at V came to 5 bases and at J to 0 bases, leaving 6 bases not matched to a gene. The germline V gene has CDR1 LNHDA and CDR2 SQIVND (reference sequence). In nucleotides, the CDR3 is TGTGCCAGTAGTGTTAGCGGGAGGGGGTTCTCCTACAATGAGCAGTTCTTC. It codes for CASSVSGRGFSYNEQFF. Full variable domain (rest looked up from reference TRBV19 and TRBJ2-1): DGGITQSPKYLFRKEGQNVTLSCEQNLNHDAMYWYRQDPGQGLRLIYYSQIVNDFQKGDIAEGYSVSREKKESFPLTVTSAQKNPTAFYLCASSVSGRGFSYNEQFFGPGTRLTVL.

This clone appeared a few times. The rearrangement joins TRBV5-1 to TRBJ1-2, with D uncertain. Germline CDR1 reads SGHRS; CDR2 reads YFSETQ. V lost 1 base to trimming and J lost 2 bases, with 9 bases between them. The length of the CDR3 is 14 residues. The CDR3 region has the DNA TGCGCCAGCAGCTTGTCAGAGGCAAACTATGGCTACACCTTC. It specifies CASSLSEANYGYTF.

The chain uses TRBV19 and TRBJ2-2; D might be TRBD1 or TRBD2, each matching 7 bases. V gave up 6 bases and J gave up 4 bases, with 21 bases separating them. The CDR3 is 17 residues long. Germline V gene data show CDR1 as LNHDA and CDR2 as SQIVND (reference sequence). The CDR3 DNA reads as TGTGCCAGTAGACCTCGGGGAGGGGGCGGTGGCACCGGGGAGCTGTTTTTT. Its translation is CASRPRGGGGGTGELFF.

The chain is built from TRBV2 and TRBJ1-2, with 11 bases aligning to TRBD1. The CDR3 is 18 amino acids. The trim removed 8 bases at V and 3 bases at J, leaving 17 bases unmatched. Germline V CDR1 and CDR2: SNHLY, FYNNEI. The CDR3 region has the DNA TGTGCCAGCCACTCCTACCCCGGGACAGGGGGAGTTGACTATGGCTACACCTTC. Translation gives CASHSYPGTGGVDYGYTF.

The chain carries TRBV5-8 and TRBJ1-1, with D unresolved. This CDR3 has 13 amino acids. V lost 2 bases to trimming and J lost 0 bases, with 5 bases between them. The germline gives CDR1 SGHTS, CDR2 YDEGEE. The CDR3 sequence: CASSLQLNTEAFF. CDR3 in DNA: TGTGCCAGCAGCTTACAGTTGAACACTGAAGCTTTCTTT.

This chain connects TRBV9 to TRBJ2-2; D uncertain. The CDR3 length is 15 residues. V dropped 4 bases and J dropped 0 bases, with 10 bases sitting between them. The germline CDR1 and CDR2 sequences are SGDLS and YYNGEE. This chain's CDR3 is CASSSGRANTGELFF. The CDR3 DNA is TGTGCCAGCAGCTCTGGACGGGCGAACACCGGGGAGCTGTTTTTT.